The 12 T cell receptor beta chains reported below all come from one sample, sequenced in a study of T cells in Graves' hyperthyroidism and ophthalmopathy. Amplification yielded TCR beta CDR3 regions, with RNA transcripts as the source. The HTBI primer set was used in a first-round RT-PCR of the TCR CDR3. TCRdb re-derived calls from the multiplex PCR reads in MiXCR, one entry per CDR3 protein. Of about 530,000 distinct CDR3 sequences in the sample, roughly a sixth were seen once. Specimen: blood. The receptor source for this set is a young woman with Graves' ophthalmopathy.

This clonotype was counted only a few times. CDR3: CASSDWDRGETQYF. DNA for the CDR3: TGTGCCAGCAGCGATTGGGACCGCGGGGAGACCCAGTACTTC. The V gene is TRBV9, the J gene TRBJ2-5; perhaps D is TRBD1 or TRBD2 (5 bases each). With 3 bases removed from V and 5 bases from J, the gap between germline ends came to 14 bases. Per germline, CDR1 SGDLS and CDR2 YYNGEE. There are 14 residues in the CDR3.

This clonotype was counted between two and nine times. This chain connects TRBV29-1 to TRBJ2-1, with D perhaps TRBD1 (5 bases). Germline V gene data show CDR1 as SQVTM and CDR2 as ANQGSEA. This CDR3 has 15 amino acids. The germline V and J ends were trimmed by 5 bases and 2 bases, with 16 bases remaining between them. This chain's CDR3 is CSVIRVQGTYNEQFF. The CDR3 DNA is TGCAGCGTTATAAGGGTGCAGGGAACCTACAATGAGCAGTTCTTC.

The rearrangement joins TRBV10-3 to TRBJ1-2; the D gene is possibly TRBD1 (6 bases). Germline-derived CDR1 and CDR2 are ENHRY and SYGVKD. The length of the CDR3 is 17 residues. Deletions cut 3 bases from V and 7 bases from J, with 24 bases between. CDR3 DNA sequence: TGTGCCATCAGTGATCCTGCAGGGGTCCCGTTAAGGGGTGGCTACACCTTC. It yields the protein CAISDPAGVPLRGGYTF.

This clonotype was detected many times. CDR3 region: CSARQSSYNEQFF. CDR3 bases: TGCAGTGCTAGACAGAGCTCCTACAATGAGCAGTTCTTC. The chain couples TRBV20-1 to TRBJ2-1; D call uncertain. The CDR3 contains 13 residues. The V end lost 2 bases, the J end lost 0 bases, and 5 bases lay between the germline ends. From germline, CDR1 is DFQATT and CDR2 SNEGSKA (reference sequence).

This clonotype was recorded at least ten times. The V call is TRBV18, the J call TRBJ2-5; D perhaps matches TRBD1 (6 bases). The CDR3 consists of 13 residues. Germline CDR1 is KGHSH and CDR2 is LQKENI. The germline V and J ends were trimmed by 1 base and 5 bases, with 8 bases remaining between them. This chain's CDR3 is CASSPRGLETQYF. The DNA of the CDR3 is TGTGCCAGCTCACCACGGGGGCTGGAGACCCAGTACTTC.

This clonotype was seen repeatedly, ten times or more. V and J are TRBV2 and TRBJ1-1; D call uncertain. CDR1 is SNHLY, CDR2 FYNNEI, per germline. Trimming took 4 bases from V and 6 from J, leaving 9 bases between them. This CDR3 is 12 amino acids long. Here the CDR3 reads CASSVGVAEAFF. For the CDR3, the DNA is TGTGCCAGCAGTGTCGGGGTTGCTGAAGCTTTCTTT.

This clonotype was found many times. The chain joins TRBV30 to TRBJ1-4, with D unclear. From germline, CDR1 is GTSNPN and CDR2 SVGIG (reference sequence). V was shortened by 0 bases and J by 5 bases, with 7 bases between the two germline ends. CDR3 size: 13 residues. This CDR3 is CAWSVNANEKLFF. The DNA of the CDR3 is TGTGCCTGGAGTGTAAATGCGAATGAAAAACTGTTTTTT.

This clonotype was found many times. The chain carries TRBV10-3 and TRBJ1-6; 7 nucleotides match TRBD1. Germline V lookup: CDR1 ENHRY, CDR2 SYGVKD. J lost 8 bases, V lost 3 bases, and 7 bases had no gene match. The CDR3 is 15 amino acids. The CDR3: CAISDPDRDDSPLHF. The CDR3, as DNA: TGTGCCATCAGTGACCCCGACAGGGATGATTCACCCCTCCACTTT.

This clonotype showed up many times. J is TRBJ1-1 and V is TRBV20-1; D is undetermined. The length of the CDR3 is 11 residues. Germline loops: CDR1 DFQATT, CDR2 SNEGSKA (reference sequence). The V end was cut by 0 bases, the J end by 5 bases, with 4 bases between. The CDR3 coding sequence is TGCAGTGCTAGAGATGGTACTGAAGCTTTCTTT. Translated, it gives CSARDGTEAFF.

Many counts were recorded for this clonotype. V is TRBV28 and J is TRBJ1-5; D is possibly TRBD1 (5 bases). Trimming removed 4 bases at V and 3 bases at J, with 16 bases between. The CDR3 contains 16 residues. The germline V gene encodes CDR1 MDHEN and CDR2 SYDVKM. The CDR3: CASSSGGTLANQPQHF. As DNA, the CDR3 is TGTGCCAGCAGTTCGGGAGGGACTCTCGCCAATCAGCCCCAGCATTTT.

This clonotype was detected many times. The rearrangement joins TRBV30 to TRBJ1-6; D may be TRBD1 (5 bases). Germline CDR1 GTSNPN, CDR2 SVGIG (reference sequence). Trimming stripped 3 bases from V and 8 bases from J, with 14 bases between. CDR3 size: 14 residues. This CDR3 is CAWRGAGRYSPLHF. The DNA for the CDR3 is TGTGCCTGGAGAGGGGCAGGGAGGTATTCACCCCTCCACTTT.

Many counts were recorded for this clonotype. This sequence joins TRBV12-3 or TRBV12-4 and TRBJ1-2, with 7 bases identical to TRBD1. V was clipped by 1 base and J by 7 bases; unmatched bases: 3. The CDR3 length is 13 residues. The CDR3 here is CASSLEYRGGYTF. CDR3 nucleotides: TGTGCCAGCAGTTTAGAATACAGGGGTGGCTACACCTTC.